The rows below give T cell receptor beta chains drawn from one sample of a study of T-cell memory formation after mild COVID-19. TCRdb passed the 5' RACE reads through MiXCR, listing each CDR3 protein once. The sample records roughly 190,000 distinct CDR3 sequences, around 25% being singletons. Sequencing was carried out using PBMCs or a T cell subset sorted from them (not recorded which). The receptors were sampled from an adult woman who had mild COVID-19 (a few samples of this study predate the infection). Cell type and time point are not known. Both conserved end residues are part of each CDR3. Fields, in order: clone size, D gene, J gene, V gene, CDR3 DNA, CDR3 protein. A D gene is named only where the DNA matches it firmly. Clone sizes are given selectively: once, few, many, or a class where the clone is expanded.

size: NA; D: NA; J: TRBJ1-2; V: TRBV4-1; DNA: TGCGCCAGCAGCCAAGATGGACAGTATGGCTACACCTTC; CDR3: CASSQDGQYGYTF
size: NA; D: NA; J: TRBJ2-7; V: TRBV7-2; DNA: TGTGCCAGCAGCTTATCGTCGACGGGGGCCGGCTACGAGCAGTACTTC; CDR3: CASSLSSTGAGYEQYF
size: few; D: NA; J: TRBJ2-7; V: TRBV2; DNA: TGTGCCAGCAGGACCTTTTCCGAGCAGTACTTC; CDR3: CASRTFSEQYF
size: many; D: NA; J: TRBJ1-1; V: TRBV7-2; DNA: TGTGCCAGCAGCAATCCGCGGGTAGGGGGCACTGAAGCTTTCTTT; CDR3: CASSNPRVGGTEAFF
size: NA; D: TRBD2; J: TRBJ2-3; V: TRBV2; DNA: TGTGCCAGCAGCCCTACTAGCGGGAGTTCAGATACGCAGTATTTT; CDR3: CASSPTSGSSDTQYF
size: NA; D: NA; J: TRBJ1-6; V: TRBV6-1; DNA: TGTGCCAGCAGGGTCTCACAGGGAGACTCACCCCTCCACTTT; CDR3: CASRVSQGDSPLHF
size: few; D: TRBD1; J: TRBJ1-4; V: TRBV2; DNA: TGTGCCAGCAGGAAGGGACAGCGTAATGAAAAACTGTTTTTT; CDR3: CASRKGQRNEKLFF
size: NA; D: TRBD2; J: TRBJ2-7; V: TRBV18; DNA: TGTGCCAGCTCACGAACGCAACCTACTAGCGGGGGAGGCTACGAGCAGTACTTC; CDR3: CASSRTQPTSGGGYEQYF
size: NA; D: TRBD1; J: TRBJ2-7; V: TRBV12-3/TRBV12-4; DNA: TGTGCCAGCAGTTTCAGCTTGGACAGGGGTACGAACGAGCAGTACTTC; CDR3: CASSFSLDRGTNEQYF
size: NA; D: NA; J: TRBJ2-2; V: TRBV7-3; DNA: TGTGCCAGCAGGGGCAAAAACACCGGGGAGCTGTTTTTT; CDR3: CASRGKNTGELFF
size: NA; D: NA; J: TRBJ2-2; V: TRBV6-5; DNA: TGTGCCAGCAGTTACCTGGCTGCGAGAACCGGGGAGCTGTTTTTT; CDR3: CASSYLAARTGELFF
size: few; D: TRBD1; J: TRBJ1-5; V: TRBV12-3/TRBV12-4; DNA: TGTGCCAGCAGGGGACAGGGGAAGGATCGGCCCCAGCATTTT; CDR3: CASRGQGKDRPQHF
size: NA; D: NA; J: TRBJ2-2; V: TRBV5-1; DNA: TGCGCCAGCAGCGGCGGTAGGAGCACCGGGGAGCTGTTTTTT; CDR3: CASSGGRSTGELFF
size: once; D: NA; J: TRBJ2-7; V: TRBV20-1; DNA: TGCAGTGCTAGCCACAAGGGGTTTTCTTTGTACGAGCAGTACTTC; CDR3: CSASHKGFSLYEQYF
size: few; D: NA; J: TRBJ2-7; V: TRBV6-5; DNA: TGTGCCAGCAGTTACTCTCTCGGCAGGGGGGTCCTAGAGCAGTACTTC; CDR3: CASSYSLGRGVLEQYF
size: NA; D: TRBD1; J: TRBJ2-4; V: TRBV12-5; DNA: TGTGCTAGTGGTTTGGTATTAACGGGACAGGGGGACATTCAGTACTTC; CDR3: CASGLVLTGQGDIQYF
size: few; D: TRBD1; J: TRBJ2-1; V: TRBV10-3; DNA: TGTGCCATCAGAGAAGGGGGACAGGGTCTACGGGAGCAGTTCTTC; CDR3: CAIREGGQGLREQFF
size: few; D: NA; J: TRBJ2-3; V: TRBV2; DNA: TGTGCCAGCAGCGAGGGATCCGGGACAAACACAGATACGCAGTATTTT; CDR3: CASSEGSGTNTDTQYF
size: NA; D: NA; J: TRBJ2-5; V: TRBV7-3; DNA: TGTGCCAGCAGCTTAACAGGGTTAGGGACCCAGTACTTC; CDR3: CASSLTGLGTQYF
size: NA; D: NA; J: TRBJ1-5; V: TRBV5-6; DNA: TGTGCCAGCAGCCTGGGACGGATAAATCAGCCCCAGCATTTT; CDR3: CASSLGRINQPQHF
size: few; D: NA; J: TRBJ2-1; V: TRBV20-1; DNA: TGCAGTGCCTCTCCGGCCGCAGGGGATGAGCAGTTCTTC; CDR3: CSASPAAGDEQFF
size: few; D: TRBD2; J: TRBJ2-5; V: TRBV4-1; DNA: TGCGCCAGCAGCCAAGGACTAGCTTCACAAGAGACCCAGTACTTC; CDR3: CASSQGLASQETQYF
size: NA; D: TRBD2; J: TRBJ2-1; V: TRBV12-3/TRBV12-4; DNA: TGTGCCAGCAGTTCTCCCGCCCTAGCGGGGGGGATAGCCTACAATGAGCAGTTCTTC; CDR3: CASSSPALAGGIAYNEQFF
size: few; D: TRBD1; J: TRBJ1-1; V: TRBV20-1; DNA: TGCAGTGCTAGAGATTACGGGACAGGTAGTAAGGAAGCTTTCTTT; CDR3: CSARDYGTGSKEAFF
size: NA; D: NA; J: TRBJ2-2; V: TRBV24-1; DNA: TGTGCCACCAGTGATTCCCGGACCGGGGAGCTGTTTTTT; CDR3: CATSDSRTGELFF
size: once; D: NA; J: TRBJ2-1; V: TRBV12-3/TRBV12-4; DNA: TGTGCCAGTCTCACAGGGGCGGGGGAGCAGTTCTTC; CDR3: CASLTGAGEQFF
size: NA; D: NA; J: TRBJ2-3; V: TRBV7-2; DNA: TGTGCCAGCAGCTTAGAAGGCTTCCCTAGCACAGATACGCAGTATTTT; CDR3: CASSLEGFPSTDTQYF
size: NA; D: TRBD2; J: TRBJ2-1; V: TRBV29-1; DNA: TGCAGCGTTGTTAATAGCGGGTTCTACAATGAGCAGTTCTTC; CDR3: CSVVNSGFYNEQFF
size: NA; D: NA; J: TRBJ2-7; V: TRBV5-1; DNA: TGCGCCAGCAGCTCCGGTAACGGAATCTACGAGCAGTACTTC; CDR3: CASSSGNGIYEQYF
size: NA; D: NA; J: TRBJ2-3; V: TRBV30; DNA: TGTGCCTGGACAGGGAGGAATACGCAGTATTTT; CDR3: CAWTGRNTQYF
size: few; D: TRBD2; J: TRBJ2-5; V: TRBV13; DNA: TGTGCCAGCAGCCGCCGGCCCGGGACTAGCAGAGAGACCCAGTACTTC; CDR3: CASSRRPGTSRETQYF
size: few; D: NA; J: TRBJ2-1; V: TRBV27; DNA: TGTGCCAGCAGTTCGAAACTCGACGGAACCACTGAGCAGTTCTTC; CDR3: CASSSKLDGTTEQFF
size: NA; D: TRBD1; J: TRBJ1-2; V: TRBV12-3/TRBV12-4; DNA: TGTGCCACCAGCGGGGGACAGGGACTCTATGGCTACACCTTC; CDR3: CATSGGQGLYGYTF
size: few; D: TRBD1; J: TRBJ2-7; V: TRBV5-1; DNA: TGCGCCAGCAGCAAGGACAGGGGGGCCTACGAGCAGTACTTC; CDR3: CASSKDRGAYEQYF
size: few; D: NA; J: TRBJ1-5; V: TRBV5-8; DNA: TGTGCCAGCAGCTTGCGACTGTATAGCAATCAGCCCCAGCATTTT; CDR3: CASSLRLYSNQPQHF
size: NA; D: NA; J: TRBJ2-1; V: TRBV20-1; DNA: TGCAGTGCTAGGTCAACTAGCCTCACGAACAATGAGCAGTTCTTC; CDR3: CSARSTSLTNNEQFF
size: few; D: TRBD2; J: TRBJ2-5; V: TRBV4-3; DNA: TGCGCCAGCAGCCAGGGACTAGCGGGAGTAGAGACCCAGTACTTC; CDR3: CASSQGLAGVETQYF
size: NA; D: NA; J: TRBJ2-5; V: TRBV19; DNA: TGTGCCAGTAGGGAGGGTCCAGCGGAAGAGACCCAGTACTTC; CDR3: CASREGPAEETQYF
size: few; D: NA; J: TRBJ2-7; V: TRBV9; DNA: TGTGCCAGCAGCGTAGGTCCGGCCTCCTACGAGCAGTACTTC; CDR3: CASSVGPASYEQYF
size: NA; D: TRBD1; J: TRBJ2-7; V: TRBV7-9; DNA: TGTGCCAGCAGCATACAACGAACCGGGACAGGGGGGCCTTACGAGCAGTACTTC; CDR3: CASSIQRTGTGGPYEQYF
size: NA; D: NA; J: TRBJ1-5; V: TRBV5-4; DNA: TGTGCCAGCAGTCCCGGTCCGGGAGGCAATCAGCCCCAGCATTTT; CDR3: CASSPGPGGNQPQHF
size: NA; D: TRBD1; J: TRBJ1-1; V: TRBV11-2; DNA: TGTGCCAGCATCCAGGGGGGGACCACGGCTTTGAACACTGAAGCTTTCTTT; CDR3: CASIQGGTTALNTEAFF
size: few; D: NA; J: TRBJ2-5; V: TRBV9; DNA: TGTGCCAGCAGCGTGCCACTCCCGGGAGAGACCCAGTACTTC; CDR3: CASSVPLPGETQYF
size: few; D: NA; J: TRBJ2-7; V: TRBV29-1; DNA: TGCAGCGTTGTGTCAGGGGGGTACGAGCAGTACTTC; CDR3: CSVVSGGYEQYF
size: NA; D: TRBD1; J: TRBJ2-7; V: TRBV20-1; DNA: TGCAGTGCTCCATCCCCGGGACAGGGTCTTTTACAGTACTTC; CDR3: CSAPSPGQGLLQYF
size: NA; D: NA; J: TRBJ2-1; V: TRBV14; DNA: TGTGCCAGCAGCCAGTTAAGGCAGGGTGATGAGCAGTTCTTC; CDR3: CASSQLRQGDEQFF
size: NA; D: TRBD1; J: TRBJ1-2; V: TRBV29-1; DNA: TGCAGCGCAAGACAGGGGGCGAGCTATGGCTACACCTTC; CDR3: CSARQGASYGYTF
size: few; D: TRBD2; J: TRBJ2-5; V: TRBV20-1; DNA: TGCAGTGCGACCCTACAGCGGGGACCTCAAGAGACCCAGTACTTC; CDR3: CSATLQRGPQETQYF
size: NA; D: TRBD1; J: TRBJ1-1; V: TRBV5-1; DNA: TGCGCCAGCAGCTTGGGGACAGGCGGGTCAGCTTTCTTT; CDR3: CASSLGTGGSAFF
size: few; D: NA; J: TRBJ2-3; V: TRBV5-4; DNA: TGTGCCAGCAGCTCCGTCCGCACAGATACGCAGTATTTT; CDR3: CASSSVRTDTQYF
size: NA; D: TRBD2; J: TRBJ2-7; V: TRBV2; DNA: TGTGCCAGCACCGGGCCGGGACTAGCGGGTTATAAGGAGCAGTACTTC; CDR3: CASTGPGLAGYKEQYF